This T cell receptor (beta chain) was observed in a study of early T cells in non-severe SARS-CoV-2 infection. To note about this clonotype: Its target is not known. This may be a read error, as it is one base from a much larger clone.

Notes on the study in general: Matching results from VDJdb favored anti-spike CD8 responses, leaving private and CD4 specificities undetected.

Attached unique molecular identifiers marked individual cDNA molecules. TCRdb recomputed calls from the 5' RACE reads with MiXCR, one row per CDR3 protein. Of around 82,000 distinct CDR3 sequences listed, 14% to 15% are singletons. CDR1 SGHNT and CDR2 YYREEE come from the germline V gene (reference sequence). CDR3 length: 15 residues. Trimming pared 3 bases from V and 4 bases from J, leaving 16 bases between. The sample consisted of whole blood. This sequence joins TRBV5-4 and TRBJ2-5; D might be TRBD2 (6 bases). The TCR sequence derives from an adult who was a healthcare worker with PCR-confirmed SARS-CoV-2 infection or an uninfected control (not recorded which). The CDR3 DNA reads as TGTGCCAGCAGCTCGGCCGGAGGGCCAAGAGAGACCCAGTACTTC. Residues: CASSSAGGPRETQYF.